Below are 21 T cell receptor beta chains sequenced from a single sample in a study of T cell changes during pregnancy in multiple sclerosis. Some clones are missing from TCRdb's copy, which holds only in-frame ones; the method was immunoSEQ multiplex PCR. The top ten hold 0.5% of the sample, which has tens of thousands of clones, about nine tenths seen once. The source was CD4+ T cells from peripheral blood mononuclear cells, collected in the third trimester of pregnancy. Every receptor here comes from a female donor with multiple sclerosis, enrolled in a pregnancy study.

The rearrangement links TRBV20-1 to TRBJ2-5; D ambiguous. Deletions cut 7 bases from V and 3 bases from J, with 9 bases between. Germline V CDR1 and CDR2: DFQATT, SNEGSKA (reference sequence). This CDR3 is built from 11 residues. The CDR3 spells CSGGTEETQYF. The CDR3 region has the DNA TGCAGTGGAGGAACCGAAGAGACCCAGTACTTC.

The chain recombines TRBV5-8 with TRBJ1-4; 9 bases are shared with TRBD1. Germline V CDR1 and CDR2: SGHTS, YDEGEE. The CDR3 has 15 amino acids. The junction had 8 bases not matched to a gene; V was cut back by 3 bases and J by 8 bases. The CDR3 spells CASSSPGQGQEKLFF. The CDR3, as DNA: TGTGCCAGCAGCTCACCGGGACAGGGACAAGAAAAACTGTTTTTT.

The gene calls are TRBV5-8 and TRBJ2-7, with 9 bases identical to TRBD2. V trimming: 2 bases; J trimming: 7 bases; junction bases outside the gene matches: 4. The CDR3 contains 13 residues. The germline CDR1 and CDR2 sequences are SGHTS and YDEGEE. The CDR3 region has the DNA TGTGCCAGCAGCTTCGGACTAGCGAGGGAGCAGTACTTC. Its translation is CASSFGLAREQYF.

The rearrangement links TRBV4-1 to TRBJ2-5, with 11 bases fitting TRBD2. J gave up 0 bases and V 5 bases, and 5 bases lay outside the gene matches. This CDR3 is built from 16 residues. Germline V gene lookup returns CDR1 MGHRA and CDR2 YSYEKL. CDR3: CASSFTTSGDQETQYF. CDR3 DNA: TGCGCCAGCAGCTTCACGACTAGCGGGGACCAAGAGACCCAGTACTTC.

The rearrangement links TRBV29-1 to TRBJ1-2; TRBD1 matches at 11 bases. Per the germline V gene, CDR1 is SQVTM and CDR2 is ANQGSEA. The V gene end was trimmed by 3 bases and the J gene end by 8 bases; junction bases not matched to a gene: 8. This CDR3 comprises 14 residues. The CDR3, as DNA: TGCAGCGTTGATTTCTCCGGGACAGGGGGGGGCTACACCTTC. The encoded protein is CSVDFSGTGGGYTF.

This rearrangement joins TRBV7-3 to TRBJ1-1; 10 positions match TRBD1. Germline CDR1 and CDR2: SGHTA and FQGTGA. The length of the CDR3 is 14 residues. The trim removed 2 bases at V and 5 bases at J, leaving 2 bases unmatched. CDR3: CASSLRQGATEAFF. CDR3 nucleotide sequence: TGTGCCAGCAGCTTACGACAGGGGGCAACTGAAGCTTTCTTT. The full variable domain, completed using reference TRBV7-3 and TRBJ1-1, is GAGVSQTPSNKVTEKGKYVELRCDPISGHTALYWYRQSLGQGPEFLIYFQGTGAADDSGLPNDRFFAVRPEGSVSTLKIQRTERGDSAVYLCASSLRQGATEAFFGQGTRLTVV.

The chain has TRBV7-9 and TRBJ2-7; TRBD2 matches at 9 bases. The CDR3 runs to 17 residues. V trimming: 5 bases; J trimming: 5 bases; junction bases outside the gene matches: 16. Germline values: CDR1 SEHNR, CDR2 FQNEAQ (reference sequence). For the CDR3, the DNA is TGTGCCAGCAGCCTGGGGTCTGGGCGGGGGGGCCACCACGAGCAGTACTTC. Translation: CASSLGSGRGGHHEQYF.

The chain uses TRBV11-3 and TRBJ2-5; D gene unclear. V dropped 5 bases and J dropped 5 bases, with 21 bases sitting between them. Germline CDR1 reads SGHNT; CDR2 reads YENEEA. This CDR3 has 16 amino acids. CDR3 amino acids: CASSPNTPYIIETQYF. In DNA form, the CDR3 reads TGTGCCAGCAGCCCCAACACGCCTTACATTATTGAGACCCAGTACTTC.

The chain links TRBV6-5 to TRBJ2-1; D gene ambiguous. The CDR3 consists of 14 residues. The germline gives CDR1 MNHEY, CDR2 SVGAGI. The ends were cut back, 1 base at V and 0 bases at J, with 4 bases in the middle. In nucleotides, the CDR3 is TGTGCCAGCAGTTACTACAGCTCCTACAATGAGCAGTTCTTC. Translation gives CASSYYSSYNEQFF.

This clone was detected once. The chain has TRBV6-1 and TRBJ1-6; D is unresolved. The CDR3 has 16 amino acids. In germline, CDR1 is MNHNS, CDR2 SASEGT. Trimming removed 3 bases at V and 7 bases at J, with 16 bases between. The CDR3 loop is CASSDILITGNSPLHF. The CDR3 coding sequence is TGTGCCAGCAGTGATATCCTGATCACGGGGAATTCACCCCTCCACTTT.

The V call is TRBV13, the J call TRBJ2-7; 8 positions match TRBD1. V gave up 6 bases and J gave up 5 bases; unmatched junction bases: 9. The CDR3 length is 14 residues. Looked up from germline, CDR1 is PRHDT and CDR2 is FYEKMQ (reference sequence). The CDR3 loop reads CASSPKDRVNEQYF. The DNA of the CDR3 is TGTGCCAGCAGTCCTAAGGACAGGGTCAACGAGCAGTACTTC.

This clone showed up just once. The rearrangement links TRBV15 to TRBJ1-3; D not certain. V was clipped by 0 bases and J by 0 bases, with 9 bases between them. Germline V CDR1 and CDR2: LNHNV, YYDKDF (reference sequence). The CDR3 extends over 16 amino acids. DNA of the CDR3: TGTGCCACCAGCAGAGATTACGGAGACTCTGGAAACACCATATATTTT. Translated: CATSRDYGDSGNTIYF.

The rearrangement joins TRBV5-1 to TRBJ1-1; D is unresolved. This CDR3 comprises 13 residues. Trimming shortened V by 3 bases and J by 8 bases, and 14 bases separated the two germline ends. The germline V gene has CDR1 SGHRS and CDR2 YFSETQ. The CDR3: CASSSPSGSEAFF. The CDR3 DNA reads TGCGCCAGCAGCTCCCCGAGCGGGTCCGAAGCTTTCTTT. Variable domain in full (rest from reference TRBV5-1 and TRBJ1-1): KAGVTQTPRYLIKTRGQQVTLSCSPISGHRSVSWYQQTPGQGLQFLFEYFSETQRNKGNFPGRFSGRQFSNSRSEMNVSTLELGDSALYLCASSSPSGSEAFFGQGTRLTVV.

This clone was counted once. The V call is TRBV5-1, the J call TRBJ1-4; 8 nucleotides agree with TRBD1. This CDR3 comprises 17 residues. The V gene end was trimmed by 2 bases and the J gene end by 0 bases; junction bases not matched to a gene: 6. The V gene's germline CDR1 is SGHRS and CDR2 YFSETQ. The CDR3 DNA reads TGCGCCAGCAGCTTTGACAGGGGAGTTGCAACTAATGAAAAACTGTTTTTT. Amino acid sequence: CASSFDRGVATNEKLFF.

This chain uses TRBV9 with TRBJ2-1; the D is unclear. In germline, CDR1 is SGDLS, CDR2 YYNGEE. The CDR3 contains 14 residues. V was pared by 4 bases and J by 6 bases, with 14 bases between. CDR3 region: CASSSDRPGNEQFF. As DNA, the CDR3 is TGTGCCAGCAGCTCAGATCGACCGGGCAATGAGCAGTTCTTC.

V and J are TRBV5-5 and TRBJ1-1, with a weak D call TRBD1 (5 bases). Trimming shortened V by 0 bases and J by 1 base, and 7 bases separated the two germline ends. There are 14 residues in the CDR3. CDR1 and CDR2 (germline): SGHKS, YYEKEE (reference sequence). The CDR3 DNA reads as TGTGCCAGCAGCTTGGTCGGGGGGAACACTGAAGCTTTCTTT. Its translation: CASSLVGGNTEAFF.

The rearrangement joins TRBV18 to TRBJ2-1, with 7 positions matching TRBD1. Germline CDR1 KGHSH, CDR2 LQKENI. The CDR3 length is 14 residues. V shed 2 bases, J shed 8 bases, and the junction held 6 bases outside the gene matches. The CDR3 loop reads CASSPGTEVYEQFF. The CDR3 DNA follows: TGTGCCAGCTCACCAGGGACAGAAGTGTATGAGCAGTTCTTC. Combining the CDR3 with reference TRBV18 and TRBJ2-1 gives the whole variable domain NAGVMQNPRHLVRRRGQEARLRCSPMKGHSHVYWYRQLPEEGLKFMVYLQKENIIDESGMPKERFSAEFPKEGPSILRIQQVVRGDSAAYFCASSPGTEVYEQFFGPGTRLTVL.

This clone was seen more than once but under ten times. V gene TRBV19 combines with J gene TRBJ2-7; no clear D. This CDR3 is built from 14 residues. V was trimmed by 3 bases and J by 6 bases, leaving 15 bases between them. Germline V CDR1 and CDR2: LNHDA, SQIVND (reference sequence). DNA for the CDR3: TGTGCCAGTAGTATGAGTCCCCGTGCTGGCGAGCAGTACTTC. Its protein product is CASSMSPRAGEQYF.

The V and J genes are TRBV4-1 and TRBJ2-2; tentative D call: TRBD1 (6 bases). V was pared by 6 bases and J by 1 base, with 6 bases between. The CDR3 is 13 residues long. Germline values: CDR1 MGHRA, CDR2 YSYEKL. The CDR3 is CASRGQNTGELFF. The CDR3 DNA is TGCGCCAGCAGGGGACAGAACACCGGGGAGCTGTTTTTT.

V is TRBV9 and J is TRBJ1-1, with D tentatively TRBD1 (6 bases). The germline V and J ends were trimmed by 3 bases and 4 bases, with 10 bases remaining between them. The length of the CDR3 is 13 residues. Germline assignment: CDR1 SGDLS and CDR2 YYNGEE. CDR3 in amino acids: CASSEGVGTEAFF. The CDR3, as DNA: TGTGCCAGCAGCGAGGGGGTAGGCACTGAAGCTTTCTTT.

The V and J genes are TRBV28 and TRBJ2-7, with D unresolved. In germline, CDR1 is MDHEN, CDR2 SYDVKM. There are 11 residues in the CDR3. The V end lost 6 bases, the J end lost 0 bases, and 3 bases lay between the germline ends. For the CDR3, the DNA is TGTGCCAGCAGGAGCTCCTACGAGCAGTACTTC. It specifies CASRSSYEQYF.